A selection of T cell receptor beta chains follows, all from one sample in a study of CXCR3-negative and CXCR3-positive naive CD8 T cells. TCRdb reprocessed the 5' RACE reads, with one entry per CDR3 protein and no DNA. In all, the sample yields 150,000 to 180,000 distinct CDR3 sequences. Sequenced input: naive CXCR3+ CD8+ T cells from blood. The receptors here all came from a human donor in good health. Some clones in this sample may be carry-over from other donors' samples. CDR3s include the opening cysteine and the closing phenylalanine or tryptophan.

V gene,J gene,CDR3 protein
TRBV5-1,TRBJ2-1,CASRLSVAVEQFF
TRBV9,TRBJ2-2,CASSTYSGGARELFF
TRBV7-6,TRBJ2-1,CASSLGLANERFF
TRBV7-8,TRBJ2-1,CASSQTGYDGNEQFF
TRBV3-1,TRBJ2-1,CASSQEGTSTEEQFF
TRBV28,TRBJ2-7,CASSDSAGGYEQYF
TRBV29-1,TRBJ2-7,CSVEGQGAYEQYF
TRBV4-1,TRBJ1-5,CASSQYSGGEPQHF
TRBV28,TRBJ2-3,CASSSPPLAGGEDTQYF
TRBV28,TRBJ2-1,CASSSGTGLNEQFF
TRBV20-1,TRBJ2-7,CSAVGRTGSYEQYF
TRBV3-1,TRBJ2-1,CASSPRLAAGNNEQFF
TRBV5-1,TRBJ2-5,CASSLVSGGPQETQYF
TRBV5-1,TRBJ2-7,CASSKTFSGTGVEQYF
TRBV11-3,TRBJ2-1,CASSLRSSGQIHNEQFF
TRBV18,TRBJ2-3,CASSPPGLEGADTQYF
TRBV20-1,TRBJ2-3,CSATKILAESTDTQYF
TRBV6-5,TRBJ2-2,CASSYDQMGENTGELFF
TRBV20-1,TRBJ2-1,CSARDQLGSYNEQFF
TRBV29-1,TRBJ2-1,CSVDSPGPINEQFF
TRBV6-6,TRBJ2-7,CASSYTGGYEQYF
TRBV19,TRBJ2-5,CASSSRLDSQETQYF
TRBV4-3,TRBJ1-1,CASSAQMGGTLNTEAFF
TRBV12-3/TRBV12-4,TRBJ2-2,CASSFVQGEHRELFF
TRBV10-1,TRBJ2-1,CASSDEFSYNEQFF
TRBV5-1,TRBJ1-6,CASSLGDRGFDSPLHF
TRBV27,TRBJ2-1,CASRETSGTYNEQFF
TRBV5-1,TRBJ2-7,CASSATGTGGEQYF
TRBV19,TRBJ2-7,CASNEAGGTYEQYF
TRBV7-9,TRBJ2-1,CASSLAPLNEQFF
TRBV7-3,TRBJ2-1,CASSGWYDNEQFF
TRBV20-1,TRBJ2-2,CSAREIPGQGTGELFF
TRBV28,TRBJ2-7,CATTQGLAGVGEQYF
TRBV4-1,TRBJ2-5,CASSQEGRNGETQYF
TRBV7-8,TRBJ1-4,CASSLGDRRNEKLFF
TRBV11-2,TRBJ2-7,CASSYTMKGGHEQYF
TRBV10-3,TRBJ2-3,CAIGELLAGGTDTQYF
TRBV7-9,TRBJ1-1,CASSDGTGGGTEAFF
TRBV12-3/TRBV12-4,TRBJ1-1,CASSLFLDSAVIGDTEAFF
TRBV28,TRBJ2-7,CASKGPGWYEQYF
TRBV15,TRBJ2-3,CATRREVDTQYF
TRBV5-5,TRBJ2-2,CASSGGHPGTGELFF
TRBV21-1,TRBJ2-1,CASSAQLAGGPANEQFF
TRBV2,TRBJ2-5,CASSDSGQETQYF
TRBV28,TRBJ2-4,CASLSPGLQNIQYF
TRBV7-9,TRBJ2-1,CASSSPGRPRDEQFF
TRBV7-9,TRBJ2-7,CASATSARYEQYF
TRBV5-6,TRBJ2-1,CASSLTSRNEQFF
TRBV12-3/TRBV12-4,TRBJ1-2,CASRHRDNYGYTF
TRBV7-8,TRBJ2-7,CASSFGRGRVSYEQYF
TRBV7-9,TRBJ2-3,CASSPYRDRDDTQYF
TRBV12-3/TRBV12-4,TRBJ1-1,CASSFHPRGRTEAFF
TRBV29-1,TRBJ2-1,CSARGGLSNEQFF
TRBV29-1,TRBJ2-1,CSVEVGAEQFF
TRBV29-1,TRBJ2-2,CSVAKANTGELFF
TRBV7-8,TRBJ2-5,CASSFGLFETQYF
TRBV20-1,TRBJ2-7,CSIGDSTYEQYF
TRBV13,TRBJ1-5,CASSQGQGLGQPQHF
TRBV7-9,TRBJ2-5,CASSTSGDRGETQYF
TRBV20-1,TRBJ2-3,CSADGLVMDRIDTDTQYF